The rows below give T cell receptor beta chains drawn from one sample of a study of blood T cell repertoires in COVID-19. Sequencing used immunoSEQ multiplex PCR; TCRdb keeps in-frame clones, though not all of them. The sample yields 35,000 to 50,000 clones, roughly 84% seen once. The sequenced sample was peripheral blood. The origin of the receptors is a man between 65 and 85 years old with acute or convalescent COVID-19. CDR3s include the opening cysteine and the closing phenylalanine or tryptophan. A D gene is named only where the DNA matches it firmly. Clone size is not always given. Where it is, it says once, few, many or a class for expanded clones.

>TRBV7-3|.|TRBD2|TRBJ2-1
TGTGCCAGCAGCTCTCGAGCGGGAGTATATGAGCAGTTCTTC
CASSSRAGVYEQFF
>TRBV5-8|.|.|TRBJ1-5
TGTGCCAGCAGCTTGGCCTGGAGAGCGAGCAATCAGCCCCAGCATTTT
CASSLAWRASNQPQHF
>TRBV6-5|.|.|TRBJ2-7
TGTGCCAGCAGTCTCAATAGCGGCATATACGAGCAGTACTTC
CASSLNSGIYEQYF
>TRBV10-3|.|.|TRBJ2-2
TGTGCCATCAGTGAGTCTGCCGGGATCCCAGACGGGGAGCTGTTTTTT
CAISESAGIPDGELFF
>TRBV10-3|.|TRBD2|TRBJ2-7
TGTGCCATCAGTCCTACTAGCGGGGTTACGATCTACGAGCAGTACTTC
CAISPTSGVTIYEQYF
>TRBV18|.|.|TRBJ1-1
TGTGCCAGCTCACTACATGAGAACACTGAAGCTTTCTTT
CASSLHENTEAFF
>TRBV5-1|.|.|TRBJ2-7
TGCGCCAGCAGCCTGGGACCGCTCGGAGGCGAGCAGTACTTC
CASSLGPLGGEQYF
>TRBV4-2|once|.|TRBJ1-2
TGTGCCAGCAGCCAAGAAAGCGGGAACACTAACTATGGCTACACCTTC
CASSQESGNTNYGYTF
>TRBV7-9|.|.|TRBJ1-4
TGTGCCAGCAGCGGACAGAGTAATGAAAAACTGTTTTTT
CASSGQSNEKLFF
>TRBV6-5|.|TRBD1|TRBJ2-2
TGTGCCAGCAGTTTATTTACAGGGGGCGACACCGGGGAGCTGTTTTTT
CASSLFTGGDTGELFF
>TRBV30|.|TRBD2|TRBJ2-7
TGTGCCTGGAGTGTACTGGGGGGGAAGCAGTACTTC
CAWSVLGGKQYF
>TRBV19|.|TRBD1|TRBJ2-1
TGTGCCAGTAGTACCCTCGGGACAGGAGTAGGCTTCGGGCAGTTCTTC
CASSTLGTGVGFGQFF
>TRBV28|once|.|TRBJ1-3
TGTGCCAGCGCATCCACGACAATCTCTGGAAACACCATATATTTT
CASASTTISGNTIYF
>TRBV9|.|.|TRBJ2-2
TGTGCCAGCAGCCTCGCGACAGGGAACACCGGGGAGCTGTTTTTT
CASSLATGNTGELFF
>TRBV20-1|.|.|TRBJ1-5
TGCAGTGCTAGTTTGGGCATTCTTAGCAATCAGCCCCAGCATTTT
CSASLGILSNQPQHF
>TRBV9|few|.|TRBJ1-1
TGTGCCAGCAGCGTAGCGCCCGGGGGAGGGAACACTGAAGCTTTCTTT
CASSVAPGGGNTEAFF
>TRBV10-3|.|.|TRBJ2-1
TGTGCCATCAGCGATGCGGGGGCCCATTACAATGAGCAGTTCTTC
CAISDAGAHYNEQFF
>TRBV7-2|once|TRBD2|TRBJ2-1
TGTGCCAGCAGCTTACACCCTAGCGGGTTTAATGAGCAGTTCTTC
CASSLHPSGFNEQFF
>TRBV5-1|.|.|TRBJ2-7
TGCGCCAGCAGCTTGACCGGTTACGAGCAGTACTTC
CASSLTGYEQYF
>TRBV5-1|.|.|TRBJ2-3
TGCGCCAGCAGCTTAGAGTTAAGGGATGGACAAGATACGCAGTATTTT
CASSLELRDGQDTQYF